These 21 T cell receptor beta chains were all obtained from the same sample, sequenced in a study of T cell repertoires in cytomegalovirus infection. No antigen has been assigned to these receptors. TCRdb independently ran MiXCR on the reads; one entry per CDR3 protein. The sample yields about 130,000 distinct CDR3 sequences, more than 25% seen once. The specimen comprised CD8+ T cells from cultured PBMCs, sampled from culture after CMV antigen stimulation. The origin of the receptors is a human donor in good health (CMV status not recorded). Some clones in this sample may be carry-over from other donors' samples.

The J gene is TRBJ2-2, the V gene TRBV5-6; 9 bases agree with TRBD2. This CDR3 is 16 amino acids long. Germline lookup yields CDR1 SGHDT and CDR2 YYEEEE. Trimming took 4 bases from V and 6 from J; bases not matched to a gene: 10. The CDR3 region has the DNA TGTGCCAGCAGCCGTCCGGGCGGGGGGGCCGCCGGGGAGCTGTTTTTT. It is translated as CASSRPGGGAAGELFF.

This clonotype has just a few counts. The CDR3 loop reads CASSYDRYNSPLHF. Written as DNA, the CDR3 is TGTGCCAGCAGCTACGACAGATATAATTCACCCCTCCACTTT. V gene TRBV7-6 combines with J gene TRBJ1-6, with D possibly being TRBD1 (5 bases). Germline V CDR1 and CDR2: SGHVS, FNYEAQ. V lost 4 bases and J 4 bases, leaving 8 bases between the germline ends. The CDR3 consists of 14 residues.

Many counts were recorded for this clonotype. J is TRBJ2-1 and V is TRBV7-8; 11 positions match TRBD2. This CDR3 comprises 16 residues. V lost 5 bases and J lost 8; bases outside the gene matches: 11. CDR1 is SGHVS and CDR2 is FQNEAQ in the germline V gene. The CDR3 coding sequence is TGTGCCAGCAGCCCGGCCCCGGGACTAGCGGTCGATGAGCAGTTCTTC. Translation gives CASSPAPGLAVDEQFF. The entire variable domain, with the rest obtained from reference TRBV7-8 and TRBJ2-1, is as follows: GAGVSQSPRYKVAKRGQDVALRCDPISGHVSLFWYQQALGQGPEFLTYFQNEAQLDKSGLPSDRFFAERPEGSVSTLKIQRTQQEDSAVYLCASSPAPGLAVDEQFFGPGTRLTVL.

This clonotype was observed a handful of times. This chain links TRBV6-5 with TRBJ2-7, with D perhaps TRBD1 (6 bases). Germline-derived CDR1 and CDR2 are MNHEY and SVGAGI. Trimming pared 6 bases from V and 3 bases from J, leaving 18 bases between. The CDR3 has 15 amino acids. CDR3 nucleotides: TGTGCCAGCAGCCGGGGCCAGGGGCCTCACTACGAGCAGTACTTC. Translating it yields CASSRGQGPHYEQYF.

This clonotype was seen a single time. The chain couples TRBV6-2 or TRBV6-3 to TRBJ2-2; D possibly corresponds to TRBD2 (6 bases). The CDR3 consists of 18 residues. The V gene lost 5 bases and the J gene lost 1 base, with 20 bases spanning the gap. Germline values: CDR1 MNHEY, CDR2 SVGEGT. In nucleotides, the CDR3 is TGTGCCAGCAGTCCACGTTGGGGAGGAGAGGAGAACACCGGGGAGCTGTTTTTT. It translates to CASSPRWGGEENTGELFF.

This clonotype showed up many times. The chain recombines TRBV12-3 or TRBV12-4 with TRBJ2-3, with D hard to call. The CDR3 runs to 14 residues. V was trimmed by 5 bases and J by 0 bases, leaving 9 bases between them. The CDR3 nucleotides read TGTGCCAGCAGTCTACCCCTCAGCACAGATACGCAGTATTTT. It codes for CASSLPLSTDTQYF.

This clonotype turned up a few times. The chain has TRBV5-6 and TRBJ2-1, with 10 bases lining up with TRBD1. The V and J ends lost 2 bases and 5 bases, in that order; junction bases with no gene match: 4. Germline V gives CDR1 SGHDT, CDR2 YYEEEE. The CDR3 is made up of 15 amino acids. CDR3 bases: TGTGCCAGCAGCTTTTTGGGACAGGGGAACAATGAGCAGTTCTTC. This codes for CASSFLGQGNNEQFF.

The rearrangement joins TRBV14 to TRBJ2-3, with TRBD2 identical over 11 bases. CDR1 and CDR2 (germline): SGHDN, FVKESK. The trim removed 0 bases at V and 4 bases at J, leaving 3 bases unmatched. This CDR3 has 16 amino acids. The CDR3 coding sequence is TGTGCCAGCAGCCAAGATAGCGGGGGGGCCGCAGATACGCAGTATTTT. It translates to CASSQDSGGAADTQYF.

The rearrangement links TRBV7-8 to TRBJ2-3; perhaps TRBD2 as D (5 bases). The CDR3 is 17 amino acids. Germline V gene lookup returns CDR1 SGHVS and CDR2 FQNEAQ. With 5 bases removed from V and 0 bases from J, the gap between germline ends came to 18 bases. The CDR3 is CASSLRTRGSSTDTQYF. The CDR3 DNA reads TGTGCCAGCAGCCTCCGGACTCGGGGATCTAGCACAGATACGCAGTATTTT.

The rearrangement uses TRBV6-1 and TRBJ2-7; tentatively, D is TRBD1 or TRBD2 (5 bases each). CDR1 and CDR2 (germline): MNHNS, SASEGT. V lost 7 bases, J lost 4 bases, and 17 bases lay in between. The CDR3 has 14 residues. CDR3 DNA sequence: TGTGCCAGCAATCATACAGGTGGCGGGTACGAGCAGTACTTC. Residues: CASNHTGGGYEQYF.

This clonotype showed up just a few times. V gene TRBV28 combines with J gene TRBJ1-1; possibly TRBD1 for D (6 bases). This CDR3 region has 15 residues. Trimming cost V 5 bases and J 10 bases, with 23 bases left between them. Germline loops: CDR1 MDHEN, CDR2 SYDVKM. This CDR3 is CASSGGIQGRNRAFF. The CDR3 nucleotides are TGTGCCAGCAGTGGGGGTATACAGGGACGGAATAGAGCTTTCTTT.

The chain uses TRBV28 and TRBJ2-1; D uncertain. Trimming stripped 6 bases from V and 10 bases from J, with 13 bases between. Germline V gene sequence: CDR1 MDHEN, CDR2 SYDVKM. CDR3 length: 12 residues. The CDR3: CASSSPSWEQFF. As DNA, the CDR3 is TGTGCCAGCAGCTCACCTTCTTGGGAGCAGTTCTTC.

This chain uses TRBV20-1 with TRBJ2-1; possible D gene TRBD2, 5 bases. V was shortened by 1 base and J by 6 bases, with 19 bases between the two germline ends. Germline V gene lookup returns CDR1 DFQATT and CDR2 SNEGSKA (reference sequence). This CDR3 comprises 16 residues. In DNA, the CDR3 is TGCAGTGCTAGAGTGGATTCGGACTGGGTAATCAATGAGCAGTTCTTC. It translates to CSARVDSDWVINEQFF.

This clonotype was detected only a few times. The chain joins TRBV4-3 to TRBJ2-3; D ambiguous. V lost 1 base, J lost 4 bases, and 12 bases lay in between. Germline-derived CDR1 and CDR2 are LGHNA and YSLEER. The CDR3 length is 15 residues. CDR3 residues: CASSQAHPGPDTQYF. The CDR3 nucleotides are TGCGCCAGCAGCCAAGCACACCCGGGCCCAGATACGCAGTATTTT.

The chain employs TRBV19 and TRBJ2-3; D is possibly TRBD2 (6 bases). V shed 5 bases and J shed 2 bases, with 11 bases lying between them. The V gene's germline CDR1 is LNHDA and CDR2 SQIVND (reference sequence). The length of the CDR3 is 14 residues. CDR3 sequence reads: CASSRQGLTDTQYF. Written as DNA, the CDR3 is TGTGCCAGTAGTCGGCAGGGACTCACAGATACGCAGTATTTT.

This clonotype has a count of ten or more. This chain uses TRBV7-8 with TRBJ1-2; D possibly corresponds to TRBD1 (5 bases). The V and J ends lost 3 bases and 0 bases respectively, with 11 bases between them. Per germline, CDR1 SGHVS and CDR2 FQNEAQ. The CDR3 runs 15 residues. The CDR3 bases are TGTGCCAGCAGCTTTGGGCAGGGAACTAACTATGGCTACACCTTC. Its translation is CASSFGQGTNYGYTF. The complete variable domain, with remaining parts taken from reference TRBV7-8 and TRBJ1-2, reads GAGVSQSPRYKVAKRGQDVALRCDPISGHVSLFWYQQALGQGPEFLTYFQNEAQLDKSGLPSDRFFAERPEGSVSTLKIQRTQQEDSAVYLCASSFGQGTNYGYTFGSGTRLTVV.

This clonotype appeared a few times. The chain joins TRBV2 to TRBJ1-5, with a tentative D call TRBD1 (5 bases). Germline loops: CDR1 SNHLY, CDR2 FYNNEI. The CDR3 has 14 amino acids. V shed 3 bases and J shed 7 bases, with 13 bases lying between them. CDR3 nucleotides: TGTGCCAGCAGTGAGACGGGCAGGGTGCAGCCCCAGCATTTT. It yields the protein CASSETGRVQPQHF.

The CDR3, as DNA: TGCAGCGTTGAGATACGCGATGGCTACACCTTC. Protein sequence: CSVEIRDGYTF. The chain joins TRBV29-1 to TRBJ1-2; D ambiguous. The germline gives CDR1 SQVTM, CDR2 ANQGSEA. V was shortened by 3 bases and J by 6 bases, with 8 bases between the two germline ends. The CDR3 covers 11 residues. The whole variable domain, remainder taken from reference TRBV29-1 and TRBJ1-2, is SAVISQKPSRDICQRGTSLTIQCQVDSQVTMMFWYRQQPGQSLTLIATANQGSEATYESGFVIDKFPISRPNLTFSTLTVSNMSPEDSSIYLCSVEIRDGYTFGSGTRLTVV.

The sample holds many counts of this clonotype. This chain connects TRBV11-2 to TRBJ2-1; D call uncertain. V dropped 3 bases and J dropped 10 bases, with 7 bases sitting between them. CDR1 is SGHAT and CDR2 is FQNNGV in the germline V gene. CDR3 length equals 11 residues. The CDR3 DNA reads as TGTGCCAGCAGCTTTACCCCCGAGCAGTTCTTC. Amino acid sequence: CASSFTPEQFF.

The DNA of the CDR3 is TGCAGCGTTGGGACAGGGATGGCGTACGAGCAGTACTTC. Its translation is CSVGTGMAYEQYF. The chain couples TRBV29-1 to TRBJ2-7, with TRBD1 identical over 8 bases. V dropped 4 bases and J dropped 4; count of bases not matched to a gene: 6. Germline V gene lookup returns CDR1 SQVTM and CDR2 ANQGSEA. This CDR3 is built from 13 residues.

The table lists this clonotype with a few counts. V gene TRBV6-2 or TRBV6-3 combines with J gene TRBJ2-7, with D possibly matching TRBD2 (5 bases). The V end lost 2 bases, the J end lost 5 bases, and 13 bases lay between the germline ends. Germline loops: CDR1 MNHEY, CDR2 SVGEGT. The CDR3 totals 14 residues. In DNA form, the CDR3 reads TGTGCCAGCAGTTACCATGGGGAGTCCAACGAGCAGTACTTC. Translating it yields CASSYHGESNEQYF.